What follows is one T cell receptor (beta chain) and its context. The data belong to a study of control samples from healthy donors and cancer patients. The germline V and J ends were trimmed by 2 bases and 4 bases, with 9 bases remaining between them. CDR1 SGHVS and CDR2 FNYEAQ come from the germline V gene. The CDR3 consists of 14 residues. Some clones are missing from TCRdb's copy, which holds only in-frame ones; the method was immunoSEQ multiplex PCR. The table includes 60,000 to 95,000 clones, around 84% detected once. V usage is TRBV7-6 and J usage is TRBJ2-1; D is perhaps TRBD2 (5 bases). The TCR comes from a man in his fifties or sixties in good health. The sequencing sample was made of blood. In DNA form, the CDR3 reads TGTGCCAGCAGCTTAAATGCGGGTTACAATGAGCAGTTCTTC. It encodes CASSLNAGYNEQFF.